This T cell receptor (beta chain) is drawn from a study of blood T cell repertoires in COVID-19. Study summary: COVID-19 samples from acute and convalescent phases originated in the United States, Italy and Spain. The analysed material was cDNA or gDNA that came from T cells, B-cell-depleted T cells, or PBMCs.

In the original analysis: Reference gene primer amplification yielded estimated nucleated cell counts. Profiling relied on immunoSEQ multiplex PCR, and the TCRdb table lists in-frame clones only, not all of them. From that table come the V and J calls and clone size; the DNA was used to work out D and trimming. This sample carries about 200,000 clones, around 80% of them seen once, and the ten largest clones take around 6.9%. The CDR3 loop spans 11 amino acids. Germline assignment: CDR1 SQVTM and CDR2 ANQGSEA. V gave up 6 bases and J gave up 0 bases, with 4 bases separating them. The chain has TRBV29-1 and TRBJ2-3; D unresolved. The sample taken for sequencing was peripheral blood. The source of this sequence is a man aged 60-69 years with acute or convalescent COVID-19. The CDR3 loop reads CSVASTDTQYF. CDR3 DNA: TGCAGCGTCGCGAGCACAGATACGCAGTATTTT.